Here is one T cell receptor beta chain with its context. This clone was detected only once. Its antigen specificity is not known. No much larger clonotype is one base removed from it; base qualities were not supplied. TCRbeta CDR3 regions were amplified from genomic DNA using the immunoSEQ Assay, a bias-controlled multiplex PCR. The source study handled its data this way. The number of nucleated cells in each sample was estimated from the amplification of reference gene primers within the assay. To quantify the absolute abundance of each unique TCRbeta CDR3 rearrangement, sequence reads were collapsed and filtered. For each sample, productive Simpson clonality was calculated by taking the square root of Simpson's diversity index across productive rearrangements. TCRdb mirrors the immuneACCESS table, restricted to in-frame sequences. Some clones are absent from its copies; in checked studies, under half trace to an unresolved V gene, and the reason for the others is unknown. The V and J calls and the clone size are those of that table, but D and trimming were determined from the DNA. Here the sample has about 410,000 clones; roughly 86% occur a single time. About 1.7% of the sample is held by the ten biggest clonotypes.

The entry originates in a study of blood T cell repertoires in COVID-19 (dated by TCRdb to about 2020). In the study overall: The collaborator samples originated in the United States, Italy and Spain and spanned the acute and convalescent phases of COVID-19. Deeply sampled blood TCRbeta repertoires from subjects exposed to, actively infected with, or recovered from COVID-19 were included in the dataset. Where HLA class I and class II types were available, the types were taken from metadata supplied by the sample provider, not from assay-based typing. The repertoires were released in a freely available public database intended as a resource for research on the immune response to SARS-CoV-2. The sample metadata nearly always contained a de-identified subject ID, COVID-19 status, age in years and sex. The material from the prospective study consisted of cDNA or gDNA derived from T cells, B-cell-depleted T cells, or PBMCs. The samples were drawn from two sources: the first 160 participants of the ongoing ImmuneRACE study, and fewer than 1,500 subjects contributed by 6 global collaborators. Broader findings and caveats from the paper: Clinical and demographic metadata were provided uncurated, with the amount varying by source and participant.

Participants in the prospective study were enrolled through a virtual design, were aged about 18 to 100 years, and lived in approximately 25 United States geographic areas. Cohort assignment in the prospective study relied on participant-reported clinical history from a screening survey and a study questionnaire. For ImmuneRACE Cohort 3, a participant was defined as recovered based on two consecutive negative NP/OP PCR tests, clearance by a healthcare professional, or resolution of symptoms. Each participant in the prospective study had whole blood, serum and a nasopharyngeal or oropharyngeal swab collected by mobile phlebotomists. Over a 2-month period, participants in the prospective study had the option of providing additional blood draws and questionnaires. Before DNA extraction, blood samples from the prospective study were shipped at room temperature or frozen. The sample was PBMCs or T cells enriched from blood (not recorded which). This TCR was sampled from a woman aged 25 to 45 who had recovered from COVID-19.

The bases read TGTGCCAGCAGCAAGCGGTGGCGCCACAAGGACTCCTACGAGCAGTACTTC. This encodes CASSKRWRHKDSYEQYF. The V gene is TRBV21-1 and the J gene is TRBJ2-7; the table names TRBD2, a call not compared with the DNA. TRBV21-1 is an annotated pseudogene. Including the terminal cysteine and phenylalanine, the CDR3 comprises 17 residues. Only CDR3 DNA is held: 51 bases, read in frame from base 1.